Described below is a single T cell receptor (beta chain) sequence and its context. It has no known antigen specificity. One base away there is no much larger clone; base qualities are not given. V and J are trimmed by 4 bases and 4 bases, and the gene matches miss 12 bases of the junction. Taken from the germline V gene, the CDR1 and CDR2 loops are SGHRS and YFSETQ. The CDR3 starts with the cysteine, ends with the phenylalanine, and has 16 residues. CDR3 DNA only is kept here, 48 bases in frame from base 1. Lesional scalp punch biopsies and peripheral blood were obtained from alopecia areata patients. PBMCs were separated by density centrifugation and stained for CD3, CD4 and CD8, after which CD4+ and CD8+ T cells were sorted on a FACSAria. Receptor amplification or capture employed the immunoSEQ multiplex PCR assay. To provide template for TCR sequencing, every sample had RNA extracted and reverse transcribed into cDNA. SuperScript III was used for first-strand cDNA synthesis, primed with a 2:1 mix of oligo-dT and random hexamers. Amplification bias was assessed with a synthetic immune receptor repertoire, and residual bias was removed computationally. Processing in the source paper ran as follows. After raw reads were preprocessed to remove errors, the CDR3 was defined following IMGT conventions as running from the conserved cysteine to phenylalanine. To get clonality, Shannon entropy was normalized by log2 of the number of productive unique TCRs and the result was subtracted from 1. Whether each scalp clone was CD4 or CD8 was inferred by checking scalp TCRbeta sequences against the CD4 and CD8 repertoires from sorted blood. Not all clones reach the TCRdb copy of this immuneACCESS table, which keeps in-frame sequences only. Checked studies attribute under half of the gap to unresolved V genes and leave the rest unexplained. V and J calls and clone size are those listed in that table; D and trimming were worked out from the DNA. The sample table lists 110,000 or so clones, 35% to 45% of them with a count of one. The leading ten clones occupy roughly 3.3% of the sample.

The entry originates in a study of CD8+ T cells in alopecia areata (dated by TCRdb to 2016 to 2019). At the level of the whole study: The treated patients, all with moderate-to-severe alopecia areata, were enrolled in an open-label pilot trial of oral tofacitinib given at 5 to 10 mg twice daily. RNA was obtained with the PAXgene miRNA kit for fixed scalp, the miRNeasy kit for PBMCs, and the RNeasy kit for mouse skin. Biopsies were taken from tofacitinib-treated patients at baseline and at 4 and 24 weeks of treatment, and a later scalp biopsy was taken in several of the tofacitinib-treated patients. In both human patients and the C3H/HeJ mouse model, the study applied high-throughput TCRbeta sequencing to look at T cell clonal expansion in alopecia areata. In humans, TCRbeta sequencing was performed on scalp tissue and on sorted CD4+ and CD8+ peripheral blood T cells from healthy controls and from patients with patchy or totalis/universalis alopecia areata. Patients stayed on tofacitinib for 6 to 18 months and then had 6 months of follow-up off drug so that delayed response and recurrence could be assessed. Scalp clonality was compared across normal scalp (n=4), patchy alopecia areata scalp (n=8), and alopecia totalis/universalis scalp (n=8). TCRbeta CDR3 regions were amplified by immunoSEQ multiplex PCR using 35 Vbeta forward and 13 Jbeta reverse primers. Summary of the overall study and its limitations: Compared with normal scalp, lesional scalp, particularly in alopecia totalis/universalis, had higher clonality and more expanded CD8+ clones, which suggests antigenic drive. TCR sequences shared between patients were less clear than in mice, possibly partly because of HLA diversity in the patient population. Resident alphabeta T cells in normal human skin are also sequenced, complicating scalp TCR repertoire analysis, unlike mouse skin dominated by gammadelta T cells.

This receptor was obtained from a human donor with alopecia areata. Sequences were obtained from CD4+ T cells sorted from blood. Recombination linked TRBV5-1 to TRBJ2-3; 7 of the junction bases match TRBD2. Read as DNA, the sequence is TGCGCCAGCAGCCAAGGGGCGGGAGTGACGGCAGATACGCAGTATTTT. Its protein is CASSQGAGVTADTQYF.